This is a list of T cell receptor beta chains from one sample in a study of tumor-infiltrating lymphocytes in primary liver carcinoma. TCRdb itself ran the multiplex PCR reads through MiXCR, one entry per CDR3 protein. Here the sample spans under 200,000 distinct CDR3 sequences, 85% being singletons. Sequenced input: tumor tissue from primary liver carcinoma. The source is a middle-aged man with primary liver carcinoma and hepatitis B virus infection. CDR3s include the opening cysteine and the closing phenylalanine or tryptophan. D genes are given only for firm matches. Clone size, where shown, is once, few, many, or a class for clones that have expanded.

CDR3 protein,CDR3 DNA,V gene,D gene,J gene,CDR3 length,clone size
CVSSRDRGIYEHYF,TGCGTCAGCAGCCGGGACAGGGGTATCTACGAGCACTACTTC,TRBV10-2,TRBD1,TRBJ2-7,14,NA
CASSEAWGRVSSGANVLTF,TGTGCCAGCAGTGAAGCCTGGGGCAGAGTGTCCTCTGGGGCCAACGTCCTGACTTTC,TRBV6-1,NA,TRBJ2-6,19,many
CASSPPWPNTEAFF,TGTGCCAGTAGCCCCCCCTGGCCGAACACTGAAGCTTTCTTT,TRBV11-2,NA,TRBJ1-1,14,once
CASGFAGLAGLSSYNEQFF,TGTGCCAGTGGTTTTGCGGGACTAGCGGGATTGAGCTCCTACAATGAGCAGTTCTTC,TRBV28,TRBD2,TRBJ2-1,19,NA
CASSPGRLQETRYF,TGTGCCAGCTCACCTGGTAGACTCCAAGAGACCCGGTACTTC,TRBV18,NA,TRBJ2-5,14,NA
CATSYAGGQGNNEQFF,TGTGCCACTAGCTACGCCGGGGGACAGGGGAACAATGAGCAGTTCTTC,TRBV4-2,TRBD1,TRBJ2-1,16,NA
CASVGSRYPPVSYGQYF,TGCGCCAGCGTAGGTTCCCGATACCCGCCAGTTTCCTACGGGCAGTATTTC,TRBV10-1,NA,TRBJ2-7,17,once
CASSEATGEQETHYF,TGTGCCAGCAGTGAAGCAACGGGGGAACAAGAGACCCATTACTTC,TRBV6-1,NA,TRBJ2-5,15,once
CVSSVTGKDTEAFF,TGTGTCAGCAGTGTGACAGGAAAGGACACTGAAGCTTTCTTT,TRBV6-5,NA,TRBJ1-1,14,NA
CASRPTMNTEAFF,TGTGCCAGCAGGCCTACTATGAACACTGAAGCTTTCTTT,TRBV2,NA,TRBJ1-1,13,NA
CASSQDSLAGGTDTQYF,TGCGCCAGCAGCCAAGACTCCCTAGCGGGAGGGACAGATACGCAGTATTTT,TRBV4-3,TRBD2,TRBJ2-3,17,NA
CTNSEESNRGMGSYEQYF,TGTACCAACAGTGAAGAGTCAAACAGGGGTATGGGATCCTACGAGCAGTACTTC,TRBV6-1,TRBD1,TRBJ2-7,18,NA
CASSLNRRASTDAQYF,TGCGCCAGCAGCTTGAACAGGAGGGCTAGCACAGATGCGCAGTATTTT,TRBV5-1,NA,TRBJ2-3,16,NA
CASSLYRGGRLYNGQFF,TGTGCCAGCAGCTTATATAGGGGCGGGAGGCTCTACAATGGGCAGTTCTTC,TRBV11-2,TRBD2,TRBJ2-1,17,NA
CTSSLLPRRGETQYF,TGTACCAGCAGCCTCCTCCCTAGGAGGGGAGAGACCCAGTACTTC,TRBV14,NA,TRBJ2-5,15,once
CASSALGGINTEAFF,TGCGCCAGCAGCGCCTTGGGAGGGATCAACACTGAAGCTTTCTTT,TRBV5-1,NA,TRBJ1-1,15,NA
CASSQRAGLDNTETFF,TGTGCTAGCAGCCAAAGGGCGGGGCTCGACAACACTGAAACTTTCTTT,TRBV11-2,NA,TRBJ1-1,16,NA
CASSRTGEAEAFF,TGCGCCAGTAGCAGGACAGGGGAAGCAGAAGCTTTCTTT,TRBV6-5,TRBD1,TRBJ1-1,13,once
CSVEFLELAEYDEKFF,TGCAGCGTGGAATTTTTGGAACTAGCTGAGTACGATGAGAAGTTCTTC,TRBV29-1,NA,TRBJ2-1,16,NA
CASSPDGGIEGNEQFF,TGTGCCAGTAGCCCAGATGGGGGGATTGAAGGCAATGAGCAGTTCTTC,TRBV7-9,NA,TRBJ2-1,16,NA
CASSRRLVSLLHF,TGCGCCAGCAGCCGGAGACTGGTTTCACTCCTCCACTTT,TRBV11-1,NA,TRBJ1-6,13,NA
CASRQTQGGSTEAFF,TGCGCCAGCAGACAAACACAAGGTGGGTCCACGGAAGCTTTCTTT,TRBV4-3,NA,TRBJ1-1,15,NA
CSVIGQINQPQDF,TGTAGCGTTATCGGACAGATCAATCAGCCCCAGGATTTT,TRBV29-1,NA,TRBJ1-5,13,NA
CASSREYTNSPIHF,TGTGCCAGCAGTCGTGAGTACACAAATTCACCCATCCACTTT,TRBV6-5,NA,TRBJ1-6,14,NA
CASSPLASGLAKNIQYF,TGTGCCAGCAGTCCCCTTGCCAGCGGATTAGCCAAAAACATTCAGTACTTC,TRBV7-8,NA,TRBJ2-4,17,NA
CASSIWASPYEQYF,TGTGCCAGCAGTATCTGGGCGAGTCCCTACGAGCAGTACTTC,TRBV6-2/TRBV6-3,NA,TRBJ2-7,14,NA
CASSPGNYGYTF,TGCGCCAGCAGCCCAGGGAACTATGGCTACACCTTC,TRBV5-1,NA,TRBJ1-2,12,many
CARISNGVTSYEQYF,TGCGCCCGCATCTCCAACGGCGTGACCTCCTACGAGCAGTACTTC,TRBV5-1,NA,TRBJ2-7,15,NA
CASSCPGTSGTKNIQYF,TGTGCTAGCAGCTGCCCCGGTACTAGCGGGACCAAAAACATTCAGTACTTC,TRBV11-1,TRBD2,TRBJ2-4,17,few
CSEVRGNSEQFF,TGCAGCGAGGTGAGGGGGAACAGTGAGCAGTTCTTC,TRBV29-1,NA,TRBJ2-1,12,NA
CAISPRTATNTGVLFF,TGTGCCATTAGCCCCCGGACAGCTACGAACACCGGGGTGCTATTTTTT,TRBV11-2,NA,TRBJ2-2,16,NA
CAIQAAGAATGELFF,TGTGCCATCCAGGCGGCGGGAGCGGCCACCGGGGAACTGTTTTTT,TRBV24-1,TRBD2,TRBJ2-2,15,once
CANNLEPSGSWVEQYF,TGTGCCAACAACTTAGAGCCTAGCGGGAGCTGGGTCGAGCAGTACTTC,TRBV11-2,TRBD2,TRBJ2-7,16,NA
CAISEDRSISSSLLF,TGTGCCATCAGTGAAGACAGGTCTATAAGTTCATCCCTCCTCTTT,TRBV10-3,NA,TRBJ1-6,15,NA
CTSSLGGPARDEQFF,TGTACCAGCAGCTTAGGCGGACCGGCTCGGGATGAACAGTTCTTC,TRBV5-4,NA,TRBJ2-1,15,NA
CASSQDRTDWGYTF,TGTGCCAGCAGCCAAGATCGAACGGACTGGGGCTACACCTTC,TRBV4-2,NA,TRBJ1-2,14,NA
CAMSLRVRAHEQYF,TGTGCCATGAGCCTCCGGGTCAGGGCCCACGAGCAGTACTTC,TRBV6-2/TRBV6-3,NA,TRBJ2-7,14,NA
CASRSGGASQPQHF,TGTGCCAGTAGATCGGGGGGAGCAAGTCAGCCCCAGCATTTT,TRBV19,NA,TRBJ1-5,14,few
CASRLRDRAHKQYF,TGTGCCAGCCGCCTCCGGGACAGGGCCCATAAGCAGTACTTC,TRBV6-2/TRBV6-3,TRBD1,TRBJ2-7,14,NA
CASSQVDQWEPYNEQFF,TGCGCCAGCAGCCAAGTAGATCAGTGGGAGCCCTACAATGAGCAGTTCTTC,TRBV4-3,NA,TRBJ2-1,17,NA
CASKPAQVGETHYF,TGTGCCAGCAAACCAGCACAGGTGGGGGAGACCCACTACTTC,TRBV5-4,NA,TRBJ2-5,14,NA
CSVETGGFTDTQYF,TGCAGTGTCGAAACAGGGGGCTTCACAGATACGCAGTATTTT,TRBV29-1,TRBD1,TRBJ2-3,14,few
CTSRIFLGGGREQFF,TGTACTAGCCGAATATTCCTAGGGGGAGGACGAGAGCAGTTCTTC,TRBV6-5,NA,TRBJ2-1,15,NA
CASSTTLGYTF,TGTGCCAGCAGCACTACTCTGGGCTACACTTTC,TRBV28,NA,TRBJ1-2,11,NA
CTNSLGVPGLPHNEHFF,TGTACCAACAGCTTAGGCGTACCGGGACTCCCCCACAATGAGCATTTCTTC,TRBV11-3,NA,TRBJ2-1,17,NA
CASSGGLANTGELFF,TGTGCCAGTAGCGGTGGGCTAGCAAACACCGGGGAGCTGTTTTTT,TRBV2,NA,TRBJ2-2,15,NA